This record covers a single T cell receptor beta chain. No antigen is known for it. PCR used 60 Vbeta primers and 13 Jbeta primers. The assay was immunoSEQ multiplex PCR, and TCRdb's table has in-frame clones only and misses some. The sample has more than 150,000 clones, around 77% seen once. V was pared by 5 bases and J by 5 bases, with 5 bases of the junction left unmatched. There are 15 residues in the CDR3. CDR1 and CDR2 from the germline V gene are SGHVS and FNYEAQ. These data originate in a study of cytomegalovirus exposure and HLA in healthy donors. Regarding the study as a whole: Only CMV serostatus was available as immune exposure information. Earlier findings revealed that most TCR beta V segments proved productive either about 87% or about 30% of the time.

The sequenced material came from PBMCs. This chain links TRBV7-6 with TRBJ1-4, with 10 bases that match TRBD1. This sequence originates from a woman under 40 in good health and CMV-seronegative. The DNA for the CDR3 is TGTGCCAGCAGCCCCGGGACAGGGGAGAATGAAAAACTGTTTTTT. It is translated as CASSPGTGENEKLFF. Full variable domain (outside the CDR3, taken from reference TRBV7-6 and TRBJ1-4): GAGVSQSPRYKVTKRGQDVALRCDPISGHVSLYWYRQALGQGPEFLTYFNYEAQQDKSGLPNDRFSAERPEGSISTLTIQRTEQRDSAMYRCASSPGTGENEKLFFGSGTQLSVL.